The 13 T cell receptor beta chains reported below all come from one sample, sequenced in a study of CD8+ T cells in alopecia areata. TCR sequencing used cDNA made by reverse transcription of extracted RNA. The data were produced by immunoSEQ multiplex PCR, yet TCRdb's version contains in-frame clones alone and is incomplete. This table holds approximately 98,000 clones, approximately 50% found once. The material sequenced was NKG2D-low CD8+ T cells sorted from blood. Every receptor here comes from a human donor with alopecia areata.

This clone was observed a handful of times. This chain uses TRBV27 with TRBJ2-3, with TRBD1 matching over 8 bases. Trimming at V came to 3 bases and at J to 2 bases, leaving 16 bases not matched to a gene. This CDR3 comprises 19 residues. From germline, CDR1 is MNHEY and CDR2 SMNVEV (reference sequence). The CDR3, as DNA: TGTGCCAGCAGTTTGTTAAAAACAGGGGGTTTTAGGAACACAGATACGCAGTATTTT. This gives the protein CASSLLKTGGFRNTDTQYF.

This clone has only a few counts. This chain links TRBV5-1 with TRBJ2-3, with D unresolved. CDR3 size: 12 residues. V lost 3 bases to trimming and J lost 5 bases, with 7 bases between them. The germline V gene encodes CDR1 SGHRS and CDR2 YFSETQ. Here the CDR3 reads CASSWSGDTQYF. CDR3 coding DNA: TGCGCCAGCAGCTGGTCCGGAGATACGCAGTATTTT.

This clone came up a few times. The chain carries TRBV7-9 and TRBJ2-4; TRBD2 matches 13 bases. J gave up 3 bases and V 2 bases, and 10 bases lay outside the gene matches. The CDR3 totals 19 residues. Per germline, CDR1 SEHNR and CDR2 FQNEAQ (reference sequence). DNA of the CDR3: TGTGCCAGCAGCTTACCAACCGGACTAGCGGGAGTCGGCAAAAACATTCAGTACTTC. This gives the protein CASSLPTGLAGVGKNIQYF.

The J gene is TRBJ2-1, the V gene TRBV4-1, with 9 bases matching TRBD2. The CDR3 length is 15 residues. V shed 1 base and J 15 bases; nucleotides not matched to a gene: 13. Germline values: CDR1 MGHRA, CDR2 YSYEKL. CDR3 sequence reads: CASSQAPAGGPTAFF. The CDR3 DNA reads as TGCGCCAGCAGCCAAGCCCCAGCGGGAGGCCCGACTGCGTTCTTC.

The CDR3 here is CASGGGEAFF. DNA of the CDR3: TGTGCCAGCGGAGGGGGGGAAGCTTTCTTT. This chain joins TRBV2 and TRBJ1-1, with D perhaps matching TRBD1 (6 bases). CDR3 length equals 10 residues. V lost 8 bases and J lost 8, with 9 bases in between. Germline CDR1 reads SNHLY; CDR2 reads FYNNEI.

The chain carries TRBV27 and TRBJ1-2, with D unresolved. The CDR3 loop spans 11 amino acids. Per the germline V gene, CDR1 is MNHEY and CDR2 is SMNVEV (reference sequence). The ends were cut back, 8 bases at V and 6 bases at J, with 10 bases in the middle. The CDR3 here is CASRSQHGYTF. The CDR3 nucleotides read TGTGCCAGCCGTTCTCAGCATGGCTACACCTTC.

The gene calls are TRBV27 and TRBJ2-1, with a weak D call TRBD1 (6 bases). Trimming cost V 8 bases and J 8 bases, with 16 bases left between them. The CDR3 loop spans 13 amino acids. The germline CDR1 and CDR2 sequences are MNHEY and SMNVEV (reference sequence). CDR3 region: CASGTRLIDEQFF. The DNA for the CDR3 is TGTGCCAGCGGGACACGATTGATTGATGAGCAGTTCTTC.

The chain combines TRBV9 with TRBJ2-1; 7 bases are a match to TRBD2. The CDR3 has 16 amino acids. Germline V gives CDR1 SGDLS, CDR2 YYNGEE. After removal of 0 bases from V and 0 bases from J, the junction contained 3 bases not matched to a gene. CDR3 DNA: TGTGCCAGCAGCGTAGGCGGCGGGAGCTCCTACAATGAGCAGTTCTTC. Protein product: CASSVGGGSSYNEQFF.

The V and J genes are TRBV11-3 and TRBJ2-7, with TRBD2 matching over 8 bases. The CDR3 has 18 amino acids. In germline, CDR1 is SGHNT, CDR2 YENEEA. The V segment lost 0 bases and the J segment 3 bases; nucleotides outside the gene matches: 13. The CDR3 nucleotides read TGTGCCAGCAGCTTAGAGGATTGGCTCGGGACTAGGATCTACGAGCAGTACTTC. This gives the protein CASSLEDWLGTRIYEQYF.

This clone occurred once. J is TRBJ1-1 and V is TRBV5-4; D is perhaps TRBD1 (5 bases). This CDR3 is built from 14 residues. Trimming pared 3 bases from V and 4 bases from J, leaving 13 bases between. CDR1 is SGHNT, CDR2 YYREEE, per germline (reference sequence). The CDR3 DNA follows: TGTGCCAGCAGCTGGAGAGGGGAGGGCACTGAAGCTTTCTTT. This translates into CASSWRGEGTEAFF.

This chain links TRBV27 with TRBJ2-3; D possibly matches TRBD1 or TRBD2 (7 bases each). Trimming pared 7 bases from V and 9 bases from J, leaving 17 bases between. Per the germline V gene, CDR1 is MNHEY and CDR2 is SMNVEV (reference sequence). CDR3 length: 13 residues. CDR3 sequence: CASNSGGAGTQYF. The CDR3 DNA reads as TGTGCCAGCAATTCAGGGGGGGCGGGGACGCAGTATTTT.

The sample holds a few counts of this clone. This rearrangement joins TRBV7-8 to TRBJ2-5; TRBD2 matches at 11 bases. From germline, CDR1 is SGHVS and CDR2 FQNEAQ. The CDR3 length is 17 residues. With V trimmed by 6 bases and J by 5 bases, 14 bases remained unmatched. In nucleotides, the CDR3 is TGTGCCAGCAGTCAGTCTAGCGGGAGGATCCCGGGGGAGACCCAGTACTTC. Its translation is CASSQSSGRIPGETQYF.

In nucleotides, the CDR3 is TGTGCCAGCAGTACCAAGATGAACACTGAAGCTTTCTTT. Amino acid sequence: CASSTKMNTEAFF. The chain employs TRBV28 and TRBJ1-1, with D unclear. The CDR3 spans 13 residues. V was cut by 5 bases and J by 0 bases, with 7 bases left in between. Germline values: CDR1 MDHEN, CDR2 SYDVKM.